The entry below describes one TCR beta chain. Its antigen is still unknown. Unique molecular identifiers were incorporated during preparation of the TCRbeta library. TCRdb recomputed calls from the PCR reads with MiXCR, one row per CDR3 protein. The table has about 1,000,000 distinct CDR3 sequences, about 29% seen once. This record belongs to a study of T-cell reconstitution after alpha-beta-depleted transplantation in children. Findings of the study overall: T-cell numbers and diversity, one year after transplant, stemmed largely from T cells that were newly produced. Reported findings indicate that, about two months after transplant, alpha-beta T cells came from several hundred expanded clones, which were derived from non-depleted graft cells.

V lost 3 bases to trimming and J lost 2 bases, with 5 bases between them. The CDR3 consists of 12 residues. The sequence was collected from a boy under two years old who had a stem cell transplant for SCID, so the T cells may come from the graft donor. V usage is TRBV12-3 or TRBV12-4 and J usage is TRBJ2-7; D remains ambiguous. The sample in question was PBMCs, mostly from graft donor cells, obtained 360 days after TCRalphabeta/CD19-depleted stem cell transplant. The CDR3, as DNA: TGTGCCAGCAGTTTTCCGGCCTACGAGCAGTACTTC. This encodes CASSFPAYEQYF.